Listed here are 32 T cell receptor beta chains from one sample, sequenced in a study of cytomegalovirus exposure and HLA in healthy donors. Amplification used 60 Vbeta primers and 13 Jbeta primers. Profiled with immunoSEQ multiplex PCR; TCRdb holds only in-frame clones, not every one. Of 100,000 to 150,000 clones in the sample, 73% were seen once. What was sequenced was PBMCs. The receptors were gathered from a man in his sixties in good health and CMV-seropositive.

This clone appeared a single time. The J gene is TRBJ2-2, the V gene TRBV6-5; 10 nucleotides line up with TRBD2. Germline V gene data show CDR1 as MNHEY and CDR2 as SVGAGI. The CDR3 is 15 residues long. V shed 7 bases and J 8 bases; nucleotides not matched to a gene: 10. CDR3 coding DNA: TGTGCCAGCACGTACGGGACTAGCGTCTTGGGGGAGCTGTTTTTT. Translation: CASTYGTSVLGELFF.

This chain joins TRBV10-3 and TRBJ2-5; the match to TRBD1 covers 7 bases. This CDR3 is built from 14 residues. Germline V gene data show CDR1 as ENHRY and CDR2 as SYGVKD. V was clipped by 10 bases and J by 1 base; unmatched bases: 9. This CDR3 is CASRDSYLQETQYF. DNA for the CDR3: TGTGCCAGTAGGGACAGCTACCTCCAAGAGACCCAGTACTTC.

The V gene is TRBV5-1, the J gene TRBJ1-6; the D is unclear. V dropped 0 bases and J dropped 14 bases, with 15 bases sitting between them. Germline V gene sequence: CDR1 SGHRS, CDR2 YFSETQ. This CDR3 is built from 14 residues. The CDR3 sequence: CASSLAPDFGSLHF. In DNA, the CDR3 is TGCGCCAGCAGCTTGGCACCCGACTTTGGATCCCTCCACTTT.

The rearrangement links TRBV18 to TRBJ2-7; D may be TRBD2 (5 bases). This CDR3 region has 13 residues. Looked up from germline, CDR1 is KGHSH and CDR2 is LQKENI. V lost 3 bases and J 2 bases, leaving 8 bases between the germline ends. The CDR3 loop reads CASSPRGAYEQYF. CDR3 bases: TGTGCCAGCTCACCCCGGGGAGCCTACGAGCAGTACTTC.

This clone has more than one count but fewer than ten. The V call is TRBV2, the J call TRBJ2-1, with 7 bases lining up with TRBD1. The CDR3 runs to 14 residues. V lost 9 bases, J lost 5 bases, and 10 bases stayed unmatched. Germline CDR1 reads SNHLY; CDR2 reads FYNNEI. CDR3 amino acids: CARLRRGTDNEQFF. CDR3 nucleotide sequence: TGTGCCAGATTGCGTAGAGGGACAGACAATGAGCAGTTCTTC.

The V and J genes are TRBV4-2 and TRBJ2-1; D might be TRBD1 (5 bases). The V end was cut by 0 bases, the J end by 8 bases, with 11 bases between. CDR3 length: 14 amino acids. Germline V CDR1 and CDR2: LGHNA, YNFKEQ. CDR3 bases: TGTGCCAGCAGCCAAGATGGGCTGGGGCATGAGCAGTTCTTC. Amino acid sequence: CASSQDGLGHEQFF.

The chain has TRBV6-1 and TRBJ1-6; D is unclear. The V gene lost 1 base and the J gene lost 7 bases, with 14 bases spanning the gap. The CDR3 is made up of 16 amino acids. Germline V CDR1 and CDR2: MNHNS, SASEGT. The CDR3 coding sequence is TGTGCCAGCAGTGAAGAACCCCGGAGGATGAATTCACCCCTCCACTTT. Its translation is CASSEEPRRMNSPLHF.

The chain is built from TRBV7-3 and TRBJ2-1; 7 bases align to TRBD1. The germline gives CDR1 SGHTA, CDR2 FQGTGA. The CDR3 totals 14 residues. The J segment lost 10 bases and the V segment lost 5 bases, leaving 11 bases of the junction unmatched. CDR3 amino acids: CASSPGTVLEEQFF. CDR3 nucleotides: TGTGCCAGCAGCCCCGGGACAGTTTTAGAGGAGCAGTTCTTC.

This sequence joins TRBV11-3 and TRBJ2-3, with D perhaps TRBD1 (5 bases). Trimming cost V 5 bases and J 4 bases, with 7 bases left between them. The germline gives CDR1 SGHNT, CDR2 YENEEA. The CDR3 sequence is 12 residues long. The CDR3 loop is CASSQGPDTQYF. In DNA form, the CDR3 reads TGTGCCAGCAGCCAGGGCCCAGATACGCAGTATTTT.

The chain joins TRBV29-1 to TRBJ1-1; D might be TRBD1 (6 bases). The CDR3 covers 13 residues. Germline V gene lookup returns CDR1 SQVTM and CDR2 ANQGSEA. V was shortened by 6 bases and J by 0 bases, with 11 bases between the two germline ends. CDR3 sequence reads: CSVHGQMNTEAFF. In nucleotides, the CDR3 is TGCAGCGTACACGGACAGATGAACACTGAAGCTTTCTTT.

The CDR3 bases are TGTGCCAGCAGTTGGGCGGGGGGGCGGACCCAGTACTTC. Its translation: CASSWAGGRTQYF. The chain links TRBV27 to TRBJ2-5; 9 nucleotides line up with TRBD2. Germline trimming cut 4 bases from V and 7 bases from J; bases unmatched to any gene: 4. The CDR3 has 13 residues. Germline loops: CDR1 MNHEY, CDR2 SMNVEV (reference sequence).

The J gene is TRBJ2-2, the V gene TRBV7-8, with D unclear. In germline, CDR1 is SGHVS, CDR2 FQNEAQ. This CDR3 is built from 15 residues. The V end was cut by 7 bases, the J end by 5 bases, with 17 bases between. CDR3 region: CASKVQTRGTGELFF. The CDR3, as DNA: TGTGCCAGCAAAGTCCAAACCCGAGGTACCGGGGAGCTGTTTTTT.

The chain uses TRBV5-1 and TRBJ1-4; 12 bases match TRBD1. The CDR3 has 15 residues. The ends lost 3 bases at V and 8 bases at J; junction bases unmatched: 5. Germline lookup yields CDR1 SGHRS and CDR2 YFSETQ. In nucleotides, the CDR3 is TGCGCCAGCAGCTCAGGGACAGGGGGCCGGGAAAAACTGTTTTTT. Its protein product is CASSSGTGGREKLFF.

This chain links TRBV19 with TRBJ1-3; D gene ambiguous. The CDR3 spans 15 residues. Germline CDR1 is LNHDA and CDR2 is SQIVND (reference sequence). With 6 bases removed from V and 0 bases from J, the gap between germline ends came to 12 bases. The CDR3 DNA follows: TGTGCCAGTAGCCAAGACGGGAACTCTGGAAACACCATATATTTT. Translation: CASSQDGNSGNTIYF. Supplemented by reference TRBV19 and TRBJ1-3, the full variable domain reads DGGITQSPKYLFRKEGQNVTLSCEQNLNHDAMYWYRQDPGQGLRLIYYSQIVNDFQKGDIAEGYSVSREKKESFPLTVTSAQKNPTAFYLCASSQDGNSGNTIYFGEGSWLTVV.

Notes on this clone: At one end, the junction sequence differs from germline, possibly due to a read error. The chain uses TRBV2 and TRBJ2-7, with TRBD2 as a possible D gene (6 bases). Germline V CDR1 and CDR2: SNHLY, FYNNEI. The CDR3 has 12 amino acids. DNA for the CDR3: TGTGCCAGCAGTGAAGGAGGCGGGGTTCTGTCCTTC. It specifies CASSEGGGVLSF.

This chain joins TRBV7-6 and TRBJ1-3; D uncertain. The ends were cut back, 3 bases at V and 4 bases at J, with 25 bases in the middle. The CDR3 totals 19 residues. Germline lookup yields CDR1 SGHVS and CDR2 FNYEAQ. This CDR3 reads CASSFHAPNRQASGNTIYF. CDR3 in DNA: TGTGCCAGCAGCTTTCATGCTCCTAACCGCCAGGCGAGCGGAAACACCATATATTTT.

V gene TRBV4-2 combines with J gene TRBJ2-5, with D maybe TRBD2 (6 bases). Trimming took off 0 bases at V and 1 base at J, with 6 bases between the two ends. Germline CDR1 and CDR2: LGHNA and YNFKEQ. This CDR3 spans 14 amino acids. The CDR3 bases are TGTGCCAGCAGCCAAGAGGGACTCCAAGAGACCCAGTACTTC. It translates to CASSQEGLQETQYF.

The chain combines TRBV6-6 with TRBJ2-7; D not resolved. Between the trimmed V and J ends, which lost 1 base and 4 bases, there was a span of 11 bases. Germline CDR1 is MNHNY and CDR2 is SVGAGI (reference sequence). The CDR3 runs to 14 residues. The CDR3 sequence: CASSYFPAEYEQYF. The CDR3 DNA reads as TGTGCCAGCAGTTACTTCCCTGCTGAGTACGAGCAGTACTTC.

The rearrangement uses TRBV5-1 and TRBJ1-2, with 7 positions matching TRBD1. This CDR3 spans 14 amino acids. The V segment lost 4 bases and the J segment 0 bases; nucleotides outside the gene matches: 3. CDR1 is SGHRS, CDR2 YFSETQ, per germline. The CDR3 protein is CASSADRANYGYTF. CDR3 nucleotide sequence: TGCGCCAGCAGCGCAGACAGGGCTAACTATGGCTACACCTTC.

The CDR3 DNA reads as TGTGCCAGCAGCTCCGGACTAGCGGGAACCTACGAGCAGTACTTC. Protein sequence: CASSSGLAGTYEQYF. This chain links TRBV5-4 with TRBJ2-7; 12 bases map to TRBD2. This CDR3 is built from 15 residues. Germline trimming cut 3 bases from V and 2 bases from J; bases unmatched to any gene: 3. Germline lookup yields CDR1 SGHNT and CDR2 YYREEE (reference sequence).

In nucleotides, the CDR3 is TGTGCCAGCTCACACCGGGGGGCTCCGGAGCTGTTTTTT. Encoded protein: CASSHRGAPELFF. V is TRBV6-5 and J is TRBJ2-2; D perhaps matches TRBD2 (7 bases). Deletions cut 8 bases from V and 10 bases from J, with 17 bases between. From germline, CDR1 is MNHEY and CDR2 SVGAGI. CDR3 length equals 13 residues.

This clone was found once. The chain uses TRBV20-1 and TRBJ2-1, with 8 bases fitting TRBD2. Trimming at V came to 5 bases and at J to 16 bases, leaving 10 bases not matched to a gene. Per the germline V gene, CDR1 is DFQATT and CDR2 is SNEGSKA (reference sequence). This CDR3 is 11 amino acids long. The CDR3 spells CSALAPGLVFF. DNA of the CDR3: TGCAGTGCTCTCGCGCCGGGACTAGTATTCTTC.

The genes are TRBV29-1 and TRBJ1-1; 7 bases match TRBD1. The J segment lost 2 bases and the V segment lost 6 bases, leaving 6 bases of the junction unmatched. CDR1 and CDR2 (germline): SQVTM, ANQGSEA. The CDR3 runs 13 residues. In nucleotides, the CDR3 is TGCAGCGTGAATCAGGGGGGAAACACTGAAGCTTTCTTT. Its translation: CSVNQGGNTEAFF.

The chain has TRBV2 and TRBJ1-2, with D perhaps TRBD1 (6 bases). Deletions cut 3 bases from V and 5 bases from J, with 10 bases between. The CDR3 has 13 residues. CDR1 and CDR2 from the germline V gene are SNHLY and FYNNEI. CDR3 coding DNA: TGTGCCAGCAGTGACAGGGGTACTTATGGCTACACCTTC. This sequence encodes CASSDRGTYGYTF.

The genes are TRBV30 and TRBJ2-3, with a weak D call TRBD1 (5 bases). Germline V gene data show CDR1 as GTSNPN and CDR2 as SVGIG (reference sequence). The length of the CDR3 is 15 residues. Trimming shortened V by 2 bases and J by 6 bases, and 18 bases separated the two germline ends. In DNA form, the CDR3 reads TGTGCCTGGAGTCGGCTGGGGCTTTCATCGGATACGCAGTATTTT. Translated: CAWSRLGLSSDTQYF. Variable domain in full (rest from reference TRBV30 and TRBJ2-3): SQTIHQWPATLVQPVGSPLSLECTVEGTSNPNLYWYRQAAGRGLQLLFYSVGIGQISSEVPQNLSASRPQDRQFILSSKKLLLSDSGFYLCAWSRLGLSSDTQYFGPGTRLTVL.

This clone was recorded many times. The CDR3 here is CATGPGLAGGRGQFF. CDR3 DNA: TGTGCCACCGGGCCGGGACTAGCGGGGGGCCGGGGGCAGTTCTTC. The V and J genes are TRBV15 and TRBJ2-1; TRBD2 aligns across 15 bases. The germline V gene has CDR1 LNHNV and CDR2 YYDKDF (reference sequence). V was pared by 8 bases and J by 12 bases, with 11 bases of the junction left unmatched. CDR3 length equals 15 residues.

J is TRBJ2-3 and V is TRBV6-1; 8 nucleotides match TRBD1. Germline loops: CDR1 MNHNS, CDR2 SASEGT. This CDR3 spans 15 amino acids. V lost 2 bases and J lost 3; bases outside the gene matches: 4. The CDR3 DNA follows: TGTGCCAGCAGTGAACAAGGACAGGGTACAGATACGCAGTATTTT. It is translated as CASSEQGQGTDTQYF.

J is TRBJ1-2 and V is TRBV28; 7 nucleotides line up with TRBD1. The CDR3 loop spans 15 amino acids. The germline gives CDR1 MDHEN, CDR2 SYDVKM. The junction had 9 bases not matched to a gene; V was cut back by 6 bases and J by 2 bases. The CDR3 here is CASSLNTGENYGYTF. CDR3 in DNA: TGTGCCAGCAGCCTTAATACAGGGGAGAACTATGGCTACACCTTC.

The rearrangement links TRBV5-4 to TRBJ2-7; weak D call: TRBD2 (6 bases). Per germline, CDR1 SGHNT and CDR2 YYREEE (reference sequence). CDR3 length: 16 residues. Trimming took off 5 bases at V and 5 bases at J, with 23 bases between the two ends. Here the CDR3 reads CASSSGRGPGSDEQYF. CDR3 nucleotide sequence: TGTGCCAGCAGTTCTGGGCGGGGTCCGGGGAGCGACGAGCAGTACTTC.

This clone was detected only a few times. The chain carries TRBV9 and TRBJ2-1; D might be TRBD1 (6 bases). The CDR3 runs 14 residues. V was cut by 0 bases and J by 2 bases, with 6 bases left in between. Germline V gene sequence: CDR1 SGDLS, CDR2 YYNGEE. DNA of the CDR3: TGTGCCAGCAGCGTAGACAGGGCCTACAATGAGCAGTTCTTC. Residues: CASSVDRAYNEQFF.

This clone was seen a handful of times. The CDR3 DNA follows: TGTGCCAGCAGTGAACGAGGATACAATCAGCCCCAGCATTTT. Translated, it gives CASSERGYNQPQHF. This chain uses TRBV6-1 with TRBJ1-5, with D unclear. This CDR3 contains 14 residues. CDR1 and CDR2 (germline): MNHNS, SASEGT. V lost 2 bases and J 3 bases, leaving 8 bases between the germline ends.

The genes are TRBV5-1 and TRBJ2-5; no reliable D call. The V end lost 3 bases, the J end lost 3 bases, and 15 bases lay between the germline ends. The CDR3 sequence is 15 residues long. CDR1 and CDR2 (germline): SGHRS, YFSETQ. In nucleotides, the CDR3 is TGCGCCAGCAGCTCCTCTTGGAAACGGGAAGAGACCCAGTACTTC. Translating it yields CASSSSWKREETQYF.